This paragraph covers one T cell receptor (beta chain) sequence. Per sorted-subset replicate PCR, input was approximately 0.2 ug DNA, representing some 30,000 T cell genomes. Generated by immunoSEQ multiplex PCR, the TCRdb table keeps only in-frame clones and is missing some. The table lists just over 2,000,000 clones, over 85% of them singletons, with 1% to 1.3% in the top ten. These data belong to a study of shared clonotypes between healthy human individuals. The CDR3 loop spans 16 amino acids. Germline V lookup: CDR1 SEHNR, CDR2 FQNEAQ (reference sequence). V shed 5 bases, J shed 2 bases, and the junction held 11 bases outside the gene matches. CD45RO-negative CD8 cells positively selected for CCR7 made up the naive population, which excluded terminally differentiated effector memory CD45RA+ cells.

Source material: naive CD8+ T cells sorted from blood. The clonotype was recovered from a man aged 18 to 30 in good health. V and J are TRBV7-9 and TRBJ2-7; 8 bases match TRBD2. The CDR3, as DNA: TGTGCCAGCAGCGGAGGACTAGCTCTGGATCCCTACGAGCAGTACTTC. Translated, it gives CASSGGLALDPYEQYF.